This note documents a single T cell receptor (beta chain) sequence. Its target is unknown. V gave up 6 bases and J gave up 0 bases; unmatched junction bases: 5. Per the germline V gene, CDR1 is MNHNS and CDR2 is SASEGT. The CDR3 is 15 residues long. Sequencing used immunoSEQ multiplex PCR; TCRdb keeps in-frame clones, though not all of them. Among about 330,000 clones listed, 86% were seen once. The source of the sample is a study of cytomegalovirus exposure and HLA in healthy donors. Findings of the study overall: In vitro assays verified that three CMV-associated chains recognized CMV antigens specifically.

The source material was PBMCs. The J gene is TRBJ2-5, the V gene TRBV6-1; 9 bases map to TRBD2. The clonotype comes from a woman aged 18-29 years in good health and CMV-seronegative. CDR3 in amino acids: CASRPGTSYQETQYF. CDR3 coding DNA: TGTGCCAGCAGGCCCGGGACTAGCTACCAAGAGACCCAGTACTTC.